These 24 T cell receptor beta chains share one sample of origin, sequenced in a study of shared clonotypes between healthy human individuals. TCRdb keeps only in-frame clones here, not all; method: immunoSEQ multiplex PCR. The sample holds about 100,000 clones, 55% to 70% seen once. Sequences were obtained from memory CD8+ T cells sorted from blood. Subset defined: CD45RO+ cells pooled with CCR7-negative TemRA cells. The receptors stem from a woman in her 30s in good health.

This chain joins TRBV6-6 and TRBJ1-2; D is possibly TRBD1 (5 bases). The germline V gene has CDR1 MNHNY and CDR2 SVGAGI (reference sequence). The V gene lost 3 bases and the J gene lost 3 bases, with 14 bases spanning the gap. There are 15 residues in the CDR3. CDR3 loop: CASSYLTVSHYGYTF. CDR3 in DNA: TGTGCCAGCAGTTATTTGACAGTCTCTCACTATGGCTACACCTTC.

This clone was detected only a few times. The CDR3 bases are TGCGCCAGCAGCTTGGCCCACAGGGTGAGTAGCGGGAGTAGAATCGGCGAGCAGTACTTC. Residues: CASSLAHRVSSGSRIGEQYF. The chain carries TRBV5-1 and TRBJ2-7, with 9 bases identical to TRBD2. V was pared by 0 bases and J by 6 bases, with 22 bases of the junction left unmatched. CDR1 and CDR2 from the germline V gene are SGHRS and YFSETQ. The CDR3 is 20 amino acids.

The chain has TRBV27 and TRBJ2-2; tentative D call: TRBD2 (5 bases). Germline values: CDR1 MNHEY, CDR2 SMNVEV (reference sequence). Trimming shortened V by 3 bases and J by 5 bases, and 13 bases separated the two germline ends. This CDR3 spans 15 amino acids. Written as DNA, the CDR3 is TGTGCCAGCAGTTTGAGGGTCGTAGGAACCGGGGAGCTGTTTTTT. This gives the protein CASSLRVVGTGELFF.

This clone appeared many times. The genes are TRBV7-2 and TRBJ2-7, with a weak D call TRBD2 (5 bases). Per the germline V gene, CDR1 is SGHTA and CDR2 is FQGNSA. CDR3 length: 14 amino acids. With 4 bases removed from V and 0 bases from J, the gap between germline ends came to 10 bases. The CDR3 nucleotides read TGTGCCAGCAGCTGGGCGGGCAGCTCCTACGAGCAGTACTTC. Amino acids: CASSWAGSSYEQYF.

V is TRBV11-2 and J is TRBJ2-1; D remains unclear. The CDR3 has 16 residues. In germline, CDR1 is SGHAT, CDR2 FQNNGV. Trimming took 6 bases from V and 6 from J, leaving 21 bases between them. CDR3 region: CASSQTTMGWANEQFF. The CDR3 DNA is TGTGCCAGCAGTCAAACCACGATGGGTTGGGCCAATGAGCAGTTCTTC.

The chain is built from TRBV25-1 and TRBJ1-1; a possible D gene is TRBD1 (6 bases). Trimming removed 8 bases from V and 7 bases from J, with 14 bases in between. Germline V gene data show CDR1 as MGHDK and CDR2 as SYGVNS. This CDR3 region has 12 residues. As DNA, the CDR3 is TGTGCCAGCCAACAGGGAGTTGATGAAGCTTTCTTT. Amino acid sequence: CASQQGVDEAFF. Using reference TRBV25-1 and TRBJ1-1 for the parts outside the CDR3, the full variable domain is EADIYQTPRYLVIGTGKKITLECSQTMGHDKMYWYQQDPGMELHLIHYSYGVNSTEKGDLSSESTVSRIRTEHFPLTLESARPSHTSQYLCASQQGVDEAFFGQGTRLTVV.

The sample holds a few counts of this clone. The gene calls are TRBV6-4 and TRBJ2-3, with TRBD1 matching over 8 bases. The germline gives CDR1 MRHNA, CDR2 SNTAGT. V trimming: 0 bases; J trimming: 4 bases; junction bases outside the gene matches: 6. The CDR3 is made up of 16 amino acids. The CDR3 protein is CASSDSNSGGADTQYF. For the CDR3, the DNA is TGTGCCAGCAGTGACTCGAATTCAGGGGGCGCAGATACGCAGTATTTT.

The J gene is TRBJ2-5, the V gene TRBV6-1; D ambiguous. There are 15 residues in the CDR3. The ends were cut back, 0 bases at V and 4 bases at J, with 12 bases in the middle. Per germline, CDR1 MNHNS and CDR2 SASEGT. As DNA, the CDR3 is TGTGCCAGCAGTGAAGCGCTTGATGGGGTAGAGACCCAGTACTTC. It yields the protein CASSEALDGVETQYF.

The chain couples TRBV19 to TRBJ1-5; no clear D. In germline, CDR1 is LNHDA, CDR2 SQIVND (reference sequence). This CDR3 has 16 amino acids. Deletions cut 0 bases from V and 7 bases from J, with 16 bases between. The CDR3 bases are TGTGCCAGTAGTATAGATAAATATCGGCCGGGGCAGCCCCAGCATTTT. Translation gives CASSIDKYRPGQPQHF.

The chain employs TRBV7-3 and TRBJ2-7, with D perhaps TRBD2 (5 bases). V shed 5 bases and J shed 6 bases, with 14 bases lying between them. This CDR3 contains 13 residues. Germline lookup yields CDR1 SGHTA and CDR2 FQGTGA. The CDR3 sequence: CASSLSGSPEQYF. In DNA form, the CDR3 reads TGTGCCAGCAGCCTCTCGGGGAGCCCCGAGCAGTACTTC.

The CDR3 nucleotides are TGTGCCAGCAGCCGATTTGTAGCGAAAGGCGATGAGCAGTTCTTC. Encoded protein: CASSRFVAKGDEQFF. The chain carries TRBV7-8 and TRBJ2-1; D perhaps matches TRBD2 (5 bases). The germline CDR1 and CDR2 sequences are SGHVS and FQNEAQ. Trimming left V 5 bases short and J 8 bases short, with 19 bases between. The CDR3 length is 15 residues.

Many counts were recorded for this clone. The V call is TRBV5-1, the J call TRBJ2-7; unclear D gene. Trimming left V 5 bases short and J 1 base short, with 10 bases between. There are 13 residues in the CDR3. CDR1 is SGHRS and CDR2 is YFSETQ in the germline V gene. CDR3 nucleotides: TGCGCCAGCAGTGTCGTAGGGTCCTACGAGCAGTACTTC. Translation gives CASSVVGSYEQYF. The complete variable domain, with remaining parts taken from reference TRBV5-1 and TRBJ2-7, reads KAGVTQTPRYLIKTRGQQVTLSCSPISGHRSVSWYQQTPGQGLQFLFEYFSETQRNKGNFPGRFSGRQFSNSRSEMNVSTLELGDSALYLCASSVVGSYEQYFGPGTRLTVT.

This clone was observed a handful of times. The gene calls are TRBV7-9 and TRBJ2-2; weak D call: TRBD2 (6 bases). Deletions cut 9 bases from V and 2 bases from J, with 16 bases between. The CDR3 contains 15 residues. Germline CDR1 SEHNR, CDR2 FQNEAQ (reference sequence). The CDR3 protein is CASGPGTPNTGELFF. Written as DNA, the CDR3 is TGTGCCAGTGGACCCGGGACTCCCAACACCGGGGAGCTGTTTTTT.

This clone was observed a few times. The chain carries TRBV25-1 and TRBJ2-7; 7 bases align to TRBD2. The CDR3 is 17 residues long. CDR1 and CDR2 from the germline V gene are MGHDK and SYGVNS. J lost 5 bases, V lost 4 bases, and 17 bases had no gene match. In DNA form, the CDR3 reads TGTGCCAGCAGTGTCACACGGGGGGAAGACATAGGCCACGAGCAGTACTTC. Its protein product is CASSVTRGEDIGHEQYF.

The genes are TRBV11-3 and TRBJ2-2; the D is unclear. V was pared by 11 bases and J by 6 bases, with 10 bases between. Germline V gene data show CDR1 as SGHNT and CDR2 as YENEEA. The CDR3 covers 11 residues. CDR3 bases: TGTGCCCCCTTTCAATCCGGGGAGCTGTTTTTT. Residues: CAPFQSGELFF.

The rearrangement joins TRBV27 to TRBJ2-7; maybe TRBD1 (5 bases). This CDR3 has 14 amino acids. CDR1 and CDR2 from the germline V gene are MNHEY and SMNVEV (reference sequence). V was cut by 2 bases and J by 7 bases, with 15 bases left in between. This CDR3 reads CASSLIAGLKEQYF. CDR3 nucleotides: TGTGCCAGCAGTTTAATTGCAGGGCTGAAAGAGCAGTACTTC.

V gene TRBV25-1 combines with J gene TRBJ2-7, with 9 positions matching TRBD2. From germline, CDR1 is MGHDK and CDR2 SYGVNS. This CDR3 region has 14 residues. V was pared by 7 bases and J by 2 bases, with 6 bases of the junction left unmatched. The CDR3 spells CASTGTSRTYEQYF. The CDR3 coding sequence is TGTGCCAGCACCGGGACTAGCCGAACCTACGAGCAGTACTTC.

The rearrangement uses TRBV11-2 and TRBJ1-2, with 9 bases that match TRBD1. CDR3 length equals 16 residues. In germline, CDR1 is SGHAT, CDR2 FQNNGV. J was trimmed by 0 bases and V by 7 bases; bases with no gene match: 9. Written as DNA, the CDR3 is TGTGCCAGCACCCCGGGACAGGGTAGAGCTAACTATGGCTACACCTTC. Translation gives CASTPGQGRANYGYTF.

The rearrangement links TRBV28 to TRBJ2-7; D may match TRBD1 or TRBD2 (5 bases each). Germline CDR1 MDHEN, CDR2 SYDVKM. With 6 bases removed from V and 4 bases from J, the gap between germline ends came to 16 bases. The CDR3 is 14 amino acids. The CDR3 here is CASSPTGTLYEQYF. The CDR3 DNA reads TGTGCCAGCAGCCCAACCGGGACCCTATACGAGCAGTACTTC.

The table lists this clone with a few counts. The chain recombines TRBV27 with TRBJ2-7; D perhaps matches TRBD1 (5 bases). Per germline, CDR1 MNHEY and CDR2 SMNVEV (reference sequence). The V gene lost 5 bases and the J gene lost 0 bases, with 11 bases spanning the gap. The CDR3 totals 14 residues. The CDR3: CASSHDRISYEQYF. As DNA, the CDR3 is TGTGCCAGCAGTCACGACAGAATCTCCTACGAGCAGTACTTC.

As to this clone: The sample contains more than one DNA sequence encoding this CDR3. The V and J genes are TRBV9 and TRBJ2-2, with unresolved D. This CDR3 contains 13 residues. The V and J ends lost 0 bases and 4 bases respectively, with 4 bases between them. The germline V gene encodes CDR1 SGDLS and CDR2 YYNGEE. The chain's CDR3 is CASSVVTTGELFF. The CDR3 bases are TGTGCCAGCAGCGTAGTTACCACCGGGGAGCTGTTTTTT.

V and J are TRBV18 and TRBJ2-7; the D is unclear. The CDR3 is made up of 13 amino acids. From germline, CDR1 is KGHSH and CDR2 LQKENI. V was clipped by 4 bases and J by 5 bases, with 12 bases between them. The CDR3 DNA follows: TGTGCCAGCTCACGAGCAGGCGCGGACGAGCAGTACTTC. Translated: CASSRAGADEQYF.

The rearrangement uses TRBV5-1 and TRBJ2-6; D is possibly TRBD1 (6 bases). This CDR3 contains 17 residues. Per germline, CDR1 SGHRS and CDR2 YFSETQ. V lost 0 bases to trimming and J lost 0 bases, with 10 bases between them. The CDR3 loop reads CASSLDRASSGANVLTF. CDR3 in DNA: TGCGCCAGCAGCTTGGACAGGGCAAGCTCTGGGGCCAACGTCCTGACTTTC.

V is TRBV7-9 and J is TRBJ1-1; no clear D gene. Germline V gene sequence: CDR1 SEHNR, CDR2 FQNEAQ (reference sequence). V was trimmed by 1 base and J by 6 bases, leaving 6 bases between them. The CDR3 is 12 residues long. CDR3 sequence: CASSLVHSEAFF. DNA of the CDR3: TGTGCCAGCAGCTTAGTCCACTCTGAAGCTTTCTTT.